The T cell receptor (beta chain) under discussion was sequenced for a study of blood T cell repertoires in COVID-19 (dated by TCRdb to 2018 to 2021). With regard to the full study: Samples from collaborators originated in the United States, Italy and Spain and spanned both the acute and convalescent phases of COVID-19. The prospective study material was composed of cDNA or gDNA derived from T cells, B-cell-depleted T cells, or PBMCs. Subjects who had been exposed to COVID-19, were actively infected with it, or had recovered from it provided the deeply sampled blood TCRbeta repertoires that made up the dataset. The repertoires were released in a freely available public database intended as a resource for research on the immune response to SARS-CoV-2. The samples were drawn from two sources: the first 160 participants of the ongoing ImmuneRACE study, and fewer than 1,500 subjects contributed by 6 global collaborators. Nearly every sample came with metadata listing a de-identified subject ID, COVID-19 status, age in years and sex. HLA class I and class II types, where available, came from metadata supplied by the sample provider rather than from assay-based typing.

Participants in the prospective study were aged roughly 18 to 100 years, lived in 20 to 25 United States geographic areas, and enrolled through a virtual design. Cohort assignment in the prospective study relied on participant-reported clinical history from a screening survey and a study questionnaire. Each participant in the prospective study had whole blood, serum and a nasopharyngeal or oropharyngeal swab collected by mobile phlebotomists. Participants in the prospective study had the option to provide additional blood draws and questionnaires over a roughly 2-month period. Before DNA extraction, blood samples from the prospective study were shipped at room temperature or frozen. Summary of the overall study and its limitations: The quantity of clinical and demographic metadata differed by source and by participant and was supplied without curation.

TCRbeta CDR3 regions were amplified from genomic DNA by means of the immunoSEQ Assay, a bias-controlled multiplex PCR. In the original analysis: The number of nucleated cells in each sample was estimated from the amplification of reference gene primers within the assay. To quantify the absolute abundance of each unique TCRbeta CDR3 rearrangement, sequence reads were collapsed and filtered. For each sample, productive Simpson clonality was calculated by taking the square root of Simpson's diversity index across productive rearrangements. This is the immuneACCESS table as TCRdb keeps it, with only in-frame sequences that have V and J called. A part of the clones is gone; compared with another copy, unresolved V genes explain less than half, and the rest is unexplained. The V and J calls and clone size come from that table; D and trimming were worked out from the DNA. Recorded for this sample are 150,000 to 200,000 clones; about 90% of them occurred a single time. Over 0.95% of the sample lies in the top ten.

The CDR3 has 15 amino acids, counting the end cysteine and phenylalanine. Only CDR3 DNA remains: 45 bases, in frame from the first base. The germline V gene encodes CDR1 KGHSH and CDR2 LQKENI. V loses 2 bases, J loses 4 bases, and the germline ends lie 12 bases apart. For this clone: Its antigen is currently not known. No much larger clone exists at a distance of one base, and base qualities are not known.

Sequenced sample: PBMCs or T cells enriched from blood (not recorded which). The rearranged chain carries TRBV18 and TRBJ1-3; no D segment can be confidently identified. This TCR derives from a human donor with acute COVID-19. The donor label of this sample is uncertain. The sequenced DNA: TGTGCCAGCTCACCAGGAACAGACCACGGAAACACCATATATTTT. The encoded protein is CASSPGTDHGNTIYF.